This T cell receptor (beta chain) was sequenced during a study of T cells in Graves' hyperthyroidism and ophthalmopathy (dated by TCRdb to the late 2010s). For the wider study: Peripheral blood samples were taken at initial diagnosis, before any treatment was given. To identify TCR V-J signatures that set the groups apart, the researchers used a discovery cohort of 100 or so patients, made up of 40 to 45 with Graves' ophthalmopathy and about 60 with stable Graves' hyperthyroidism. Prospective prediction of ophthalmopathy was tested in an independent validation cohort consisting of 18 to 20 hyperthyroidism patients and around 17 patients who later progressed to ophthalmopathy. The approximately 90 discovery patients were randomly split 7:3 into training and test sets. In addition, the study compared T-cell repertoires in thyroid tissue and in blood from about 6 Graves' hyperthyroidism patients. After sampling, hyperthyroidism patients received methimazole starting at 30 mg daily, and ophthalmopathy patients received high-dose intravenous methylprednisolone. The paper describes TCR Vbeta CDR3 sequencing of 130 to 150 peripheral blood samples, made up of 43 ophthalmopathy patients, more than 70 hyperthyroidism patients and about 17 progressor patients. The study at large found these results: In cross-validation, a model built on a 13 V-J signature told ophthalmopathy apart from stable hyperthyroidism with 85% to 90% sensitivity and approximately 81% specificity, and in testing the same model reached 80%/75%. Most expanded thyroid clonotypes (frequency above 0.001) were also detected in blood, suggesting blood repertoires may reflect thyroid immune responses. In validation, the model predicted progression to ophthalmopathy a median of 6.5 months before onset, with roughly 70% sensitivity and about 72% specificity. No statistical method was used to set the sample size in advance, and investigators knew the group allocation.

Stable Graves' hyperthyroidism was defined as the absence of progression to ophthalmopathy over 18 months of follow-up. Hyperthyroidism patients were aged 18 to 65 years and newly diagnosed, with disease duration of less than 2 months. Exclusion was applied to patients with uncontrolled infections, other autoimmune diseases, pregnancy or lactation. Diagnoses were established on the basis of clinical symptoms, serum thyroxine and TRAb, thyroid ultrasound, and orbital computed tomography. PBMCs were isolated from about 9.1 ml of fresh peripheral blood by Ficoll-Paque density gradient centrifugation. Total RNA was extracted using Trizol reagent, and RNA quality was assessed on an Agilent 2100 Bioanalyzer. In its sample, this clonotype was seen many times. What this receptor recognizes is not known. It has no much larger one-base neighbor in the sample; base qualities were not kept. The CDR3 runs 17 amino acids, cysteine and phenylalanine included. Just the 51-base CDR3 DNA is kept, in frame starting at base 1. The junction shows trimming of 2 bases on V and 7 bases on J, and the gene matches do not reach 13 bases of it. As encoded in the germline V gene, CDR1 is MNHEY while CDR2 is SVGEGT.

The TCR beta CDR3 regions were amplified from RNA transcripts. The first round of RT-PCR for the TCR CDR3 was performed with the HTBI primer set and the Qiagen OneStep RT-PCR kit. Libraries were constructed in a second round of multiplex PCR, after which size selection and purification were performed. Paired-end sequencing of the libraries was performed with 100 bp reads on an Illumina HiSeq2000. Regarding the original processing steps: SOAPnuke was used to process the raw data, throwing out any read that contained adapters or uncalled bases, had a mean Phred below 15, or lacked an exact constant-primer or identifier match. COPE v1.2.5 was used to merge the high-quality paired reads, and each unique nucleotide sequence was defined as a clonotype. Clonotypes were aligned to IMGT TRBV, TRBD and TRBJ reference segments using MiTCR v1.1. Analysis was restricted to V-J combinations with a frequency above 0.0001, which covered approximately 99% of repertoires. The TCS score was defined as F50 (clonal expansion) divided by E x V (chaos), with BLOSUM62-based TCRdist calculated between CDR3 peptides within each V-J. Welch's t-statistics and random forest reduced around 550 V-J features to 10 to 15, which were used in a naive Bayes classifier (R e1071). TCRdb applied fastp at Q25 and MiXCR to the public reads, then kept only in-frame beta chains. Rows are combined by CDR3 protein, so each entry shows the most common genes and DNA. In this record, the V and J calls reflect TCRdb's handling and not the investigators' own analysis. For this sample there are about 420,000 distinct CDR3 sequences; approximately 15% appear just once. The ten largest clones represent around an eighth of the sample.

The TCR was taken from a young woman with Graves' hyperthyroidism. Sequences were obtained from blood. The rearrangement combines TRBV6-2 or TRBV6-3 with TRBJ2-3, and 9 junctional nucleotides match TRBD2. The DNA reads as follows: TGTGCCAGCAGTTACGCTTGGCGGGAGGGCCTGTTGAATACGCAGTATTTT. Its translation reads: CASSYAWREGLLNTQYF.